Only a few counts were recorded for the clone carrying this T cell receptor beta chain. Its antigen is unknown. Sequencing targeted expressed TCRB transcripts, as all isolated RNA had been reverse transcribed. TCRdb's table, derived via immunoSEQ multiplex PCR, lists solely in-frame clones and lacks some. The sample includes approximately 160,000 clones, about a tenth of them seen just once. Between the trimmed V and J ends, which lost 4 bases and 2 bases, there was a span of 13 bases. CDR1 SGHRS and CDR2 YFSETQ come from the germline V gene. The CDR3 sequence is 15 residues long. This sample stems from a study of beta chain features in type 1 diabetes. The study, taken as a whole, reports: A moderate, significant TCRB CDR3 shortening appeared in type 1 diabetes across four CD4+ subsets. The question left open here concerned HLA type influencing TCRB rearrangement.

Specimen: central memory CD4+ T cells from blood. The V call is TRBV5-1, the J call TRBJ2-1, with D perhaps matching TRBD1 (6 bases). The sequence derives from a young man with type 1 diabetes. The CDR3 here is CASSVQGSAYNEQFF. In DNA form, the CDR3 reads TGCGCCAGCAGCGTACAGGGTTCGGCCTACAATGAGCAGTTCTTC. The whole variable domain, remainder taken from reference TRBV5-1 and TRBJ2-1, is KAGVTQTPRYLIKTRGQQVTLSCSPISGHRSVSWYQQTPGQGLQFLFEYFSETQRNKGNFPGRFSGRQFSNSRSEMNVSTLELGDSALYLCASSVQGSAYNEQFFGPGTRLTVL.